This T cell receptor beta chain was captured in a study of OX40 agonist ivuxolimab in advanced cancers. Regarding the study as a whole: Normalized T-cell clonal expansion was also low in some nonresponders. The mean number of expanded clones was higher in CD8+ T cells than in CD4+. Clonal expansion in partial responders at 0.1-3.0 mg/kg ranked among the lowest.

Repertoires were generated with immunoSEQ multiplex PCR, while TCRdb's copy carries only in-frame clones and drops some. In the table there are around 75,000 clones, approximately 86% of which are singletons. Autoimmune disease history or systemic immunosuppression barred patients. On this clone itself: Its antigen is unknown.

Deletions cut 6 bases from V and 3 bases from J, with 9 bases between. Germline lookup yields CDR1 MNHNS and CDR2 SASEGT. CDR3 length: 12 residues. The chain carries TRBV6-1 and TRBJ2-7, with D perhaps matching TRBD2 (5 bases). Here the sequenced sample was CD4+ or CD8+ T cells sorted from blood, taken in a trial of the OX40 agonist ivuxolimab. The receptor comes from an adult with an advanced solid tumor such as melanoma, head and neck, liver or kidney cancer. CDR3 DNA: TGTGCCAGCAGAGGAGGCGGCTACGAGCAGTACTTC. Protein: CASRGGGYEQYF.